This T cell receptor beta chain emerged from a study of blood T cell repertoires in COVID-19 (dated by TCRdb to the early 2020s). Notes on the research overall: Samples covering the acute and convalescent phases of COVID-19 were provided by collaborators in the United States, Italy and Spain. The prospective study material was composed of cDNA or gDNA derived from T cells, B-cell-depleted T cells, or PBMCs. The dataset comprised deeply sampled blood TCRbeta repertoires from subjects exposed to, actively infected with, or recovered from COVID-19. The repertoires were released in a freely available public database meant as a resource for research on the immune response to SARS-CoV-2. The samples were drawn from the first 160 participants of the ongoing ImmuneRACE study and from about 1,200 subjects provided by 6 global collaborators. Nearly every sample came with metadata listing a de-identified subject ID, COVID-19 status, age in years and sex. Where HLA class I and class II types were available, the types were taken from metadata supplied by the sample provider, not from assay-based typing. Beyond this particular receptor, the publication reports: The amount of clinical and demographic metadata varied by source and participant and was provided uncurated.

TCRbeta CDR3 regions were amplified from genomic DNA by means of the immunoSEQ Assay, a bias-controlled multiplex PCR. The study's processing was this. Within the assay, amplification of reference gene primers was used to estimate how many nucleated cells each sample contained. To quantify the absolute abundance of each unique TCRbeta CDR3 rearrangement, sequence reads were collapsed and filtered. For each sample, productive Simpson clonality was calculated as the square root of Simpson's diversity index across productive rearrangements. TCRdb obtained this table from immuneACCESS and retained in-frame rearrangements with V and J assigned. These tables miss some clones; where compared with another copy, unresolved V genes account for less than half of the shortfall, and the remainder is unexplained. Clone size and the V and J calls come from that table; the DNA yielded D and trimming. This sample gives approximately 130,000 clones in total; approximately 84% of them show up just once. Of the sample, over 10% is held by the ten largest clones.

From the cysteine through the phenylalanine, the CDR3 covers 14 amino acids. This entry keeps only the CDR3 DNA: 42 bases, framed from base 1. CDR1 LGHNT and CDR2 FRNRAP are derived from the germline V gene. At the junction V is shortened by 7 bases and J by 1 base, with 12 bases in between. The collaborating institutions used their own protocols to collect whole blood in K2EDTA tubes. For TCRbeta analysis, collaborator samples were shipped as frozen whole blood, as isolated PBMCs, or as DNA extracted from either sample type. Details on this clone: Its antigen remains unidentified. Base quality data are lacking; no much larger clone is found one base away.

This receptor chain uses TRBV12-5 and TRBJ2-3; 5 matching bases give a weak D call of TRBD2. The specimen was peripheral blood. The sequence was obtained from a human donor in a cohort sampled during active COVID-19. The nucleotides are TGTGCTAGTGAAAAGGACTCCCGCACAGATACGCAGTATTTT. Its protein product is CASEKDSRTDTQYF.